A single sample is the source of the 16 T cell receptor beta chains below, sequenced in a study of OX40 agonist ivuxolimab in advanced cancers. Library prep was done by the immunoSEQ multiplex PCR assay. The clones in this table, taken by TCRdb from immuneACCESS, are in-frame only. Not every clone is retained; where verified, under half of the shortfall comes from an unresolved V gene, and the cause of the rest is unknown. For this sample the table gives nearly 35,000 clones, of which around 92% were detected only once. Together, the top ten hold roughly a third of the sample. The input for sequencing was CD4+ or CD8+ T cells sorted from blood, taken in a trial of the OX40 agonist ivuxolimab. These receptors originate from an adult with an advanced solid tumor such as melanoma, head and neck, liver or kidney cancer.

V usage is TRBV9 and J usage is TRBJ2-2, with D unclear. CDR3 length: 14 amino acids. Trimming removed 5 bases from V and 2 bases from J, with 10 bases in between. Germline CDR1 and CDR2: SGDLS and YYNGEE. This CDR3 is CASSLRANTGELFF. In DNA form, the CDR3 reads TGTGCCAGCAGTCTCCGAGCTAACACCGGGGAGCTGTTTTTT.

J is TRBJ2-3 and V is TRBV28; 11 bases are shared with TRBD2. Germline assignment: CDR1 MDHEN and CDR2 SYDVKM. The CDR3 has 15 residues. J was trimmed by 2 bases and V by 6 bases; bases with no gene match: 4. The CDR3 nucleotides are TGTGCCAGCAGCCGACTAGCGGGAATCACAGATACGCAGTATTTT. Its protein product is CASSRLAGITDTQYF.

V is TRBV4-2 and J is TRBJ2-7; 9 bases agree with TRBD2. This CDR3 has 18 amino acids. CDR1 and CDR2 from the germline V gene are LGHNA and YNFKEQ. V lost 0 bases, J lost 3 bases, and 12 bases stayed unmatched. The CDR3: CASSQEREGHLWGYEQYF. CDR3 DNA sequence: TGTGCCAGCAGCCAAGAGCGGGAGGGCCATCTGTGGGGCTACGAGCAGTACTTC.

The CDR3 region is CASSLVERQVYNEQFF. The CDR3 region has the DNA TGTGCCAGCAGCTTAGTTGAGCGGCAAGTATACAATGAGCAGTTCTTC. V usage is TRBV11-2 and J usage is TRBJ2-1; TRBD2 is a possible D gene (5 bases). The CDR3 has 16 residues. Per the germline V gene, CDR1 is SGHAT and CDR2 is FQNNGV. The germline V and J ends were trimmed by 1 base and 4 bases, with 14 bases remaining between them.

The chain uses TRBV5-4 and TRBJ2-2, with D possibly called TRBD1 or TRBD2 (5 bases each). The CDR3 contains 17 residues. Trimming took off 0 bases at V and 3 bases at J, with 15 bases between the two ends. The germline CDR1 and CDR2 sequences are SGHNT and YYREEE (reference sequence). The CDR3 DNA sequence: TGTGCCAGCAGCTTGGGCCCCCGGGACGTAGACACCGGGGAGCTGTTTTTT. It codes for CASSLGPRDVDTGELFF.

The V and J genes are TRBV30 and TRBJ2-1; D is perhaps TRBD2 (5 bases). V lost 5 bases, J lost 1 base, and 12 bases lay in between. CDR1 and CDR2 (germline): GTSNPN, SVGIG (reference sequence). The CDR3 covers 14 residues. The CDR3 DNA reads TGTGCCTGGGAGAAGCGGATATCCTACAATGAGCAGTTCTTC. This codes for CAWEKRISYNEQFF.

This clone was seen once. V gene TRBV29-1 combines with J gene TRBJ2-7; D gene unclear. Trimming took off 4 bases at V and 6 bases at J, with 10 bases between the two ends. The CDR3 length is 11 residues. Per germline, CDR1 SQVTM and CDR2 ANQGSEA. The CDR3 is CSVVSEREQYF. CDR3 nucleotide sequence: TGCAGCGTTGTATCGGAACGCGAGCAGTACTTC.

This chain links TRBV7-3 with TRBJ2-3, with unresolved D. There are 15 residues in the CDR3. Germline V gene data show CDR1 as SGHTA and CDR2 as FQGTGA. The ends were cut back, 0 bases at V and 0 bases at J, with 7 bases in the middle. CDR3 loop: CASSLTGGSTDTQYF. CDR3 sequence (DNA): TGTGCCAGCAGCTTAACCGGCGGAAGCACAGATACGCAGTATTTT.

J is TRBJ2-6 and V is TRBV27; D possibly matches TRBD1 or TRBD2 (5 bases each). Germline V CDR1 and CDR2: MNHEY, SMNVEV (reference sequence). The CDR3 runs to 16 residues. Trimming removed 4 bases from V and 1 base from J, with 11 bases in between. The CDR3 region is CASSSEGPSGANVLTF. CDR3 sequence (DNA): TGTGCCAGCAGTTCCGAGGGACCGTCTGGGGCCAACGTCCTGACTTTC.

The chain is built from TRBV27 and TRBJ1-5, with D possibly being TRBD1 (5 bases). Trimming removed 3 bases from V and 6 bases from J, with 12 bases in between. This CDR3 comprises 14 residues. Germline V gene sequence: CDR1 MNHEY, CDR2 SMNVEV (reference sequence). Here the CDR3 DNA reads TGTGCCAGCAGTTTTGGGGGGGGATCTCAGCCCCAGCATTTT. Encoded protein: CASSFGGGSQPQHF.

In its sample, this clone was seen once. This chain joins TRBV11-3 and TRBJ2-1; D may be TRBD2 (5 bases). V lost 4 bases, J lost 6 bases, and 7 bases lay in between. This CDR3 region has 12 residues. Per the germline V gene, CDR1 is SGHNT and CDR2 is YENEEA. CDR3 residues: CASSSRGNEQFF. The CDR3 DNA is TGTGCCAGCAGCTCCCGGGGCAATGAGCAGTTCTTC.

Only one count was recorded for this clone. The chain joins TRBV7-5 to TRBJ2-2; TRBD2 was called by the table and not checked on the DNA. TRBV7-5 is a listed pseudogene. The length of the CDR3 is 16 residues. CDR3 region: CARSLAPSGSSRGAVF. The CDR3 bases are TGTGCCAGAAGCTTAGCGCCTAGCGGGAGCTCACGGGGAGCTGTTTTT.

The chain links TRBV5-6 to TRBJ1-5, with D possibly being TRBD1 (6 bases). V lost 4 bases and J lost 0, with 11 bases in between. CDR1 and CDR2 (germline): SGHDT, YYEEEE. This CDR3 is 15 amino acids long. The CDR3 protein is CASSRGTPSNQPQHF. Written as DNA, the CDR3 is TGTGCCAGCAGCCGCGGGACACCTAGCAATCAGCCCCAGCATTTT.

J is TRBJ2-7 and V is TRBV6-5; D uncertain. Looked up from germline, CDR1 is MNHEY and CDR2 is SVGAGI. V was pared by 2 bases and J by 1 base, with 9 bases between. This CDR3 is built from 14 residues. The CDR3 region has the DNA TGTGCCAGCAGTTACGGGGAAGGGTCCTACGAGCAGTACTTC. It is translated as CASSYGEGSYEQYF.

The V and J genes are TRBV9 and TRBJ2-6; D not certain. Trimming stripped 4 bases from V and 1 base from J, with 6 bases between. This CDR3 comprises 14 residues. Germline V gene lookup returns CDR1 SGDLS and CDR2 YYNGEE. The CDR3 protein is CASSHYSGANVLTF. DNA of the CDR3: TGTGCCAGCAGCCATTATTCTGGGGCCAACGTCCTGACTTTC.

The chain employs TRBV13 and TRBJ2-7; 11 positions agree with TRBD1. V shed 4 bases, J shed 5 bases, and the junction held 7 bases outside the gene matches. This CDR3 comprises 15 residues. Germline V gene sequence: CDR1 PRHDT, CDR2 FYEKMQ (reference sequence). CDR3 bases: TGTGCCAGCAGCTCGTCTCCGGGACAGGGGGACGAGCAGTACTTC. As protein: CASSSSPGQGDEQYF.